The clone carrying this T cell receptor beta chain came up many times. The antigen remains undetermined. The data stem from a study of T cell repertoires in cytomegalovirus infection. Turning to the study itself: It can be stated that public TCR beta signatures indicated CMV infection as well as a matching HLA type.

Overall study results and limits: Carriers of CMV and the relevant HLA type were discriminated by public TCR beta frequency.

Each CDR3 protein is one row after TCRdb ran MiXCR on the reads. The data contain around 260,000 distinct CDR3 sequences, 9.1% of them singletons. Sequencing was done on a sample of PBMCs. This sequence originates from a human donor in good health (CMV status not recorded). Some clones in this sample may be carry-over from other donors' samples.

In DNA form, the CDR3 reads TGTGCCAGCAGTTTTAGGAGGACAGGAGGCGAAAAACTGTTTTTT. Translation: CASSFRRTGGEKLFF. The chain couples TRBV12-3 or TRBV12-4 to TRBJ1-4, with 7 nucleotides matching TRBD1. The CDR3 is 15 residues long. V was pared by 3 bases and J by 8 bases, with 9 bases of the junction left unmatched.